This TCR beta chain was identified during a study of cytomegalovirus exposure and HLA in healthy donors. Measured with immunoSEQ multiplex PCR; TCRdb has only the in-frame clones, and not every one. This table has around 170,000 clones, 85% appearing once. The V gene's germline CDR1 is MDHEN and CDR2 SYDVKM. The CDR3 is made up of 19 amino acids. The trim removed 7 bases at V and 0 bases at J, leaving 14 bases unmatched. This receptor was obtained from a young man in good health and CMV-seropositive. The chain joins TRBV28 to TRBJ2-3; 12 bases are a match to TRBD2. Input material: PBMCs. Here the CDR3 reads CASTPSVTSGRYSTDTQYF. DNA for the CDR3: TGTGCCAGCACCCCGTCCGTGACTAGCGGGAGATATAGCACAGATACGCAGTATTTT.